One sample yielded the 16 T cell receptor beta chains listed below, sequenced in a study of blood T cell repertoires in COVID-19. Profiled with immunoSEQ multiplex PCR; TCRdb holds only in-frame clones, not every one. The sample has about 210,000 clones, around 84% seen once. The sequenced sample was peripheral blood. The receptors were gathered from a man aged 50 to 59 with active or convalescent COVID-19.

This clone showed up just a few times. The V and J genes are TRBV24-1 and TRBJ2-2, with 8 bases identical to TRBD2. Losses at the gene ends were 6 bases for V and 3 bases for J; bases not matched to a gene: 2. Germline V gives CDR1 KGHDR, CDR2 SFDVKD. CDR3 length: 14 amino acids. The CDR3 nucleotides read TGTGCCACCAGTTCTAGCGGGTACACCGGGGAGCTGTTTTTT. As protein: CATSSSGYTGELFF.

The V and J genes are TRBV2 and TRBJ2-1; 8 bases fit TRBD2. The V gene end was trimmed by 2 bases and the J gene end by 8 bases; junction bases not matched to a gene: 14. Per germline, CDR1 SNHLY and CDR2 FYNNEI. The CDR3 runs 17 residues. In nucleotides, the CDR3 is TGTGCCAGCAGTGAATACTCCTGGGCTAGCGGGCGGTATGAGCAGTTCTTC. It is translated as CASSEYSWASGRYEQFF.

CDR3 residues: CATSRDPSGGSTDTQYF. CDR3 nucleotide sequence: TGTGCCACCAGCAGAGATCCCAGCGGCGGAAGCACAGATACGCAGTATTTT. The chain carries TRBV15 and TRBJ2-3; maybe TRBD2 (5 bases). V dropped 0 bases and J dropped 0 bases, with 13 bases sitting between them. CDR1 and CDR2 (germline): LNHNV, YYDKDF (reference sequence). This CDR3 comprises 17 residues.

The rearrangement links TRBV12-3 or TRBV12-4 to TRBJ2-1; possible D gene TRBD2, 7 bases. Trimming took off 6 bases at V and 14 bases at J, with 20 bases between the two ends. The CDR3 length is 13 residues. This CDR3 reads CASRRGRGGLEFF. As DNA, the CDR3 is TGTGCCAGCAGACGAGGGAGGGGGGGTTTAGAGTTCTTC.

This chain links TRBV7-2 with TRBJ2-3, with 10 bases fitting TRBD2. Germline V gives CDR1 SGHTA, CDR2 FQGNSA. This CDR3 contains 16 residues. Trimming at V came to 5 bases and at J to 2 bases, leaving 7 bases not matched to a gene. CDR3 nucleotides: TGTGCCAGCAGCGACCCTAGCGGGGGTTCCACAGATACGCAGTATTTT. Its translation is CASSDPSGGSTDTQYF. Looking up the rest from reference TRBV7-2 and TRBJ2-3 gives the full variable domain: GAGVSQSPSNKVTEKGKDVELRCDPISGHTALYWYRQSLGQGLEFLIYFQGNSAPDKSGLPSDRFSAERTGGSVSTLTIQRTQQEDSAVYLCASSDPSGGSTDTQYFGPGTRLTVL.

The V gene is TRBV4-3, the J gene TRBJ1-2, with D possibly being TRBD1 (6 bases). Deletions cut 0 bases from V and 4 bases from J, with 18 bases between. The CDR3 runs 17 residues. Per the germline V gene, CDR1 is LGHNA and CDR2 is YSLEER. The CDR3 reads CASSQDRVQGIGYGYTF. CDR3 in DNA: TGCGCCAGCAGCCAAGATAGGGTACAGGGAATTGGCTATGGCTACACCTTC.

The gene calls are TRBV7-9 and TRBJ2-5; 9 nucleotides match TRBD1. The ends lost 2 bases at V and 14 bases at J; junction bases unmatched: 9. CDR1 is SEHNR, CDR2 FQNEAQ, per germline (reference sequence). The CDR3 has 13 residues. The DNA of the CDR3 is TGTGCCAGCAGCTTAATCGGACAGGGGACCACTTACTTC. This encodes CASSLIGQGTTYF.

The rearrangement uses TRBV9 and TRBJ2-1, with 7 bases that match TRBD2. The CDR3 is 16 amino acids. Trimming removed 3 bases from V and 6 bases from J; junction bases left unmatched: 12. Germline values: CDR1 SGDLS, CDR2 YYNGEE. CDR3 nucleotides: TGTGCCAGCAGCGCGACCAGACTAGCTCGGTCCAATGAGCAGTTCTTC. Encoded protein: CASSATRLARSNEQFF.

The chain links TRBV14 to TRBJ2-5, with a possible D match to TRBD1 (5 bases). Germline V gene sequence: CDR1 SGHDN, CDR2 FVKESK. V lost 1 base to trimming and J lost 12 bases, with 12 bases between them. This CDR3 is built from 12 residues. The CDR3 DNA is TGTGCCAGCAGCCAAGTTGCAGGGCGCAAGTACTTC. This encodes CASSQVAGRKYF.

The chain couples TRBV9 to TRBJ2-7; 10 bases agree with TRBD2. V lost 4 bases and J lost 5; bases outside the gene matches: 6. Looked up from germline, CDR1 is SGDLS and CDR2 is YYNGEE. This CDR3 has 14 residues. For the CDR3, the DNA is TGTGCCAGCAGCCCCCGACTAGCGGGCCACGAGCAGTACTTC. Protein product: CASSPRLAGHEQYF. Looking up the rest from reference TRBV9 and TRBJ2-7 gives the full variable domain: DSGVTQTPKHLITATGQRVTLRCSPRSGDLSVYWYQQSLDQGLQFLIQYYNGEERAKGNILERFSAQQFPDLHSELNLSSLELGDSALYFCASSPRLAGHEQYFGPGTRLTVT.

The chain uses TRBV11-2 and TRBJ2-7; no definite D call. Germline CDR1 and CDR2: SGHAT and FQNNGV. The CDR3 length is 11 residues. The germline V and J ends were trimmed by 5 bases and 6 bases, with 8 bases remaining between them. Here the CDR3 reads CASSLTGEQYF. DNA for the CDR3: TGTGCCAGCAGCCTGACTGGCGAGCAGTACTTC.

This sequence joins TRBV5-1 and TRBJ1-1; D might be TRBD1 (5 bases). Germline V CDR1 and CDR2: SGHRS, YFSETQ. The V gene lost 1 base and the J gene lost 5 bases, with 9 bases spanning the gap. The CDR3 totals 13 residues. CDR3 residues: CASSLLGGTEAFF. The DNA of the CDR3 is TGCGCCAGCAGCTTGTTGGGGGGAACTGAAGCTTTCTTT.

The chain recombines TRBV28 with TRBJ2-1; D is possibly TRBD2 (5 bases). CDR1 MDHEN and CDR2 SYDVKM come from the germline V gene. The CDR3 is 13 residues long. Trimming removed 7 bases at V and 3 bases at J, with 10 bases between. CDR3 DNA sequence: TGTGCCAGCACTCGGGAAAACTACAATGAGCAGTTCTTC. It specifies CASTRENYNEQFF.

The chain is built from TRBV28 and TRBJ2-3; 9 bases fit TRBD2. The J segment lost 0 bases and the V segment lost 7 bases, leaving 11 bases of the junction unmatched. CDR1 is MDHEN, CDR2 SYDVKM, per germline. The CDR3 totals 17 residues. The CDR3, as DNA: TGTGCCAGCACCGTGGCGGGAGGGGCGCCGAGCACAGATACGCAGTATTTT. Amino acids: CASTVAGGAPSTDTQYF.

This rearrangement joins TRBV19 to TRBJ1-2, with D maybe TRBD1 (5 bases). The germline CDR1 and CDR2 sequences are LNHDA and SQIVND (reference sequence). Trimming took off 7 bases at V and 2 bases at J, with 8 bases between the two ends. There are 12 residues in the CDR3. CDR3 in amino acids: CASNQGNYGYTF. The DNA of the CDR3 is TGTGCCAGTAATCAGGGAAACTATGGCTACACCTTC.

CDR3 in DNA: TGTGCCACCGCGCGGAGGACAGGGTGGGGCGGGGAGCTGTTTTTT. Translating it yields CATARRTGWGGELFF. The V gene is TRBV5-6, the J gene TRBJ2-2; 8 bases match TRBD1. V trimming: 9 bases; J trimming: 7 bases; junction bases outside the gene matches: 14. Germline values: CDR1 SGHDT, CDR2 YYEEEE. The CDR3 is 15 residues long.